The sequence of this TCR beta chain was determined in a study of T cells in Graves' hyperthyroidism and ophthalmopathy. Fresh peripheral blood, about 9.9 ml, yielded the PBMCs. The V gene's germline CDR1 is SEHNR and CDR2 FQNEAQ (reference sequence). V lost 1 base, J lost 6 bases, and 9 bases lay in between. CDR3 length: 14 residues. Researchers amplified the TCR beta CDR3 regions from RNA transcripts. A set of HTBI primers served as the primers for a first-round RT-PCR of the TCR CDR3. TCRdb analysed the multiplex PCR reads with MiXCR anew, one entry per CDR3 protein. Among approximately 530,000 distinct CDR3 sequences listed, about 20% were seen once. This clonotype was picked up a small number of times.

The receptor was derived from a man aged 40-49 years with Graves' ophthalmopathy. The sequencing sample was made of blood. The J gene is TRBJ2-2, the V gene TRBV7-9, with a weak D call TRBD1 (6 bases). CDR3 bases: TGTGCCAGCAGCTTAGTACAGGGTCCCGGGGAGCTGTTTTTT. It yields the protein CASSLVQGPGELFF.